The 20 T cell receptor beta chains listed next were all sequenced from one sample in a study of blood T cell repertoires in COVID-19. Clones were sequenced by immunoSEQ multiplex PCR, and TCRdb holds only the in-frame ones, with some missing. Here the sample spans about 85,000 clones, approximately 78% being singletons. Sequenced sample: peripheral blood. The receptor source for this set is a woman at least 80 years old with acute or convalescent COVID-19.

The genes are TRBV27 and TRBJ1-2; a possible D gene is TRBD1 (5 bases). Germline CDR1 reads MNHEY; CDR2 reads SMNVEV (reference sequence). The V gene lost 3 bases and the J gene lost 6 bases, with 14 bases spanning the gap. This CDR3 has 14 residues. CDR3 coding DNA: TGTGCCAGCAGTTTGGGCCAGGGAGGCCATGGCTACACCTTC. Its protein is CASSLGQGGHGYTF.

The chain uses TRBV28 and TRBJ2-7, with D uncertain. Germline V lookup: CDR1 MDHEN, CDR2 SYDVKM. V shed 6 bases and J shed 2 bases, with 17 bases lying between them. The CDR3 sequence is 15 residues long. CDR3 nucleotide sequence: TGTGCCAGCAGGTCTCTGGAACAGAACACCTACGAGCAGTACTTC. Its protein product is CASRSLEQNTYEQYF.

V usage is TRBV6-2 or TRBV6-3 and J usage is TRBJ2-5; D perhaps matches TRBD1 (6 bases). The CDR3 extends over 15 amino acids. The ends were cut back, 6 bases at V and 5 bases at J, with 19 bases in the middle. CDR1 is MNHEY and CDR2 is SVGEGT in the germline V gene. The CDR3 spells CASSPQGTEWETQYF. The CDR3 DNA follows: TGTGCCAGCAGCCCACAGGGAACGGAGTGGGAGACCCAGTACTTC.

The V call is TRBV5-1, the J call TRBJ2-3; 8 positions match TRBD1. V trimming: 5 bases; J trimming: 4 bases; junction bases outside the gene matches: 12. CDR1 is SGHRS and CDR2 is YFSETQ in the germline V gene. This CDR3 contains 16 residues. The CDR3 DNA sequence: TGCGCCAGCAGTTCTGAGACAGGGGCACGGGCAGATACGCAGTATTTT. Translation gives CASSSETGARADTQYF.

The chain couples TRBV24-1 to TRBJ2-3; D may be TRBD2 (5 bases). V was cut by 9 bases and J by 2 bases, with 11 bases left in between. The CDR3 runs to 13 residues. Germline assignment: CDR1 KGHDR and CDR2 SFDVKD. Written as DNA, the CDR3 is TGTGCCACCGGGGAGAGTGACACAGATACGCAGTATTTT. It specifies CATGESDTDTQYF.

J is TRBJ2-7 and V is TRBV11-2; TRBD2 might be the D (6 bases). CDR1 is SGHAT and CDR2 is FQNNGV in the germline V gene. The CDR3 extends over 14 amino acids. V dropped 3 bases and J dropped 3 bases, with 12 bases sitting between them. CDR3 loop: CASSFYRENYEQYF. CDR3 coding DNA: TGTGCCAGCAGCTTCTACCGGGAGAACTACGAGCAGTACTTC. The entire variable domain, with the rest obtained from reference TRBV11-2 and TRBJ2-7, is as follows: EAGVAQSPRYKIIEKRQSVAFWCNPISGHATLYWYQQILGQGPKLLIQFQNNGVVDDSQLPKDRFSAERLKGVDSTLKIQPAKLEDSAVYLCASSFYRENYEQYFGPGTRLTVT.

There are a few counts of this clone. The V gene is TRBV6-4, the J gene TRBJ2-7; 9 nucleotides agree with TRBD1. The CDR3 is 14 amino acids. The trim removed 6 bases at V and 0 bases at J, leaving 3 bases unmatched. Looked up from germline, CDR1 is MRHNA and CDR2 is SNTAGT. Written as DNA, the CDR3 is TGTGCCAGCAGCCGGGACAGGGCCTCCTACGAGCAGTACTTC. Its protein is CASSRDRASYEQYF.

In DNA form, the CDR3 reads TGTGCCAGCAGCGTAGGGGGACAGGGTGTCGAGCAGTACTTC. Protein product: CASSVGGQGVEQYF. V and J are TRBV9 and TRBJ2-7; 9 nucleotides align to TRBD1. Germline CDR1 is SGDLS and CDR2 is YYNGEE. V trimming: 0 bases; J trimming: 6 bases; junction bases outside the gene matches: 4. The CDR3 extends over 14 amino acids.

This clone was counted once. Here the CDR3 reads CASSPPSGNYGYTF. The CDR3 region has the DNA TGTGCCAGCAGCCCCCCATCGGGAAACTATGGCTACACCTTC. The chain links TRBV9 to TRBJ1-2; no clear D. The CDR3 covers 14 residues. Trimming stripped 4 bases from V and 2 bases from J, with 12 bases between. Germline V gene sequence: CDR1 SGDLS, CDR2 YYNGEE.

The J gene is TRBJ2-7, the V gene TRBV7-6, with 12 nucleotides matching TRBD2. V trimming: 5 bases; J trimming: 6 bases; junction bases outside the gene matches: 8. Per the germline V gene, CDR1 is SGHVS and CDR2 is FNYEAQ. The CDR3 is 15 residues long. The DNA for the CDR3 is TGTGCCAGCAGCACAGGTGGGACTAGCGGGTCCGAGCAGTACTTC. As protein: CASSTGGTSGSEQYF.

The chain couples TRBV19 to TRBJ1-5; TRBD1 matches at 12 bases. Germline V gene data show CDR1 as LNHDA and CDR2 as SQIVND (reference sequence). Trimming cost V 6 bases and J 4 bases; bases outside gene matches: 7. CDR3 size: 16 residues. CDR3 DNA: TGTGCCAGTAGGGGGACAGGGGGCTTAGGAAATCAGCCCCAGCATTTT. Translating it yields CASRGTGGLGNQPQHF.

The V gene is TRBV7-8, the J gene TRBJ1-5; D is unresolved. V lost 0 bases, J lost 2 bases, and 8 bases lay in between. The CDR3 extends over 15 amino acids. CDR1 and CDR2 (germline): SGHVS, FQNEAQ. DNA for the CDR3: TGTGCCAGCAGCTTAGCGCTAATGGGCAATCAGCCCCAGCATTTT. Its protein is CASSLALMGNQPQHF.

This clone has just one count. The V gene is TRBV2, the J gene TRBJ1-5; D unresolved. Trimming took 3 bases from V and 3 from J, leaving 3 bases between them. The CDR3 has 12 amino acids. Germline assignment: CDR1 SNHLY and CDR2 FYNNEI. CDR3 DNA: TGTGCCAGCAGTGACAACAATCAGCCCCAGCATTTT. Protein product: CASSDNNQPQHF.

This clone was found once. The chain links TRBV3-1 (or the pseudogene TRBV3-2) to TRBJ2-2; 10 bases line up with TRBD1. The ends lost 5 bases at V and 6 bases at J; junction bases unmatched: 6. Germline lookup yields CDR1 LGHDT and CDR2 YNNKEL (reference sequence). The CDR3 has 15 amino acids. The CDR3 loop reads CASSSRTGGPGELFF. CDR3 nucleotide sequence: TGTGCCAGCAGCTCGCGGACAGGGGGTCCCGGGGAGCTGTTTTTT.

The chain couples TRBV3-1 (or the pseudogene TRBV3-2) to TRBJ1-2; 7 bases agree with TRBD1. V was pared by 4 bases and J by 8 bases, with 10 bases of the junction left unmatched. The CDR3 length is 14 residues. Germline V gene sequence: CDR1 LGHDT, CDR2 YNNKEL (reference sequence). DNA for the CDR3: TGTGCCAGCAGCCCTAGGGACAGCCTTAGGGGCTACACCTTC. Its protein is CASSPRDSLRGYTF.

The J gene is TRBJ2-1, the V gene TRBV27, with a tentative D call TRBD1 (8 bases). The CDR3 has 15 amino acids. Trimming removed 1 base at V and 9 bases at J, with 16 bases between. Germline V gene sequence: CDR1 MNHEY, CDR2 SMNVEV (reference sequence). CDR3 region: CASSLYPGGGGEQFF. The CDR3 nucleotides are TGTGCCAGCAGTTTATATCCAGGGGGCGGGGGTGAGCAGTTCTTC.

The rearrangement links TRBV5-1 to TRBJ2-5; maybe TRBD2 (6 bases). The CDR3 is 15 amino acids. Trimming cost V 1 base and J 4 bases, with 14 bases left between them. Germline CDR1 SGHRS, CDR2 YFSETQ. CDR3 sequence: CASSLKGRTLETQYF. The CDR3 region has the DNA TGCGCCAGCAGCTTGAAAGGGAGGACCCTAGAGACCCAGTACTTC.

J is TRBJ1-5 and V is TRBV24-1, with 8 positions matching TRBD1. The ends lost 7 bases at V and 3 bases at J; junction bases unmatched: 4. Looked up from germline, CDR1 is KGHDR and CDR2 is SFDVKD. This CDR3 contains 14 residues. CDR3 in amino acids: CATRGQGYNQPQHF. The CDR3 DNA sequence: TGTGCCACCAGAGGACAGGGCTACAATCAGCCCCAGCATTTT.

The gene calls are TRBV9 and TRBJ1-1; 7 positions agree with TRBD1. The CDR3 covers 13 residues. Germline CDR1 SGDLS, CDR2 YYNGEE. V shed 3 bases and J 4 bases; nucleotides not matched to a gene: 3. This CDR3 is CASSEGAGTEAFF. CDR3 in DNA: TGTGCCAGCAGCGAGGGGGCCGGCACTGAAGCTTTCTTT.

This clone was detected only once. V is TRBV28 and J is TRBJ1-6; D possibly corresponds to TRBD1 (6 bases). V was trimmed by 4 bases and J by 9 bases, leaving 13 bases between them. This CDR3 is 14 amino acids long. Germline loops: CDR1 MDHEN, CDR2 SYDVKM. CDR3 region: CASSSPGESSPLHF. CDR3 nucleotides: TGTGCCAGCAGTTCGCCAGGGGAAAGTTCACCCCTCCACTTT.